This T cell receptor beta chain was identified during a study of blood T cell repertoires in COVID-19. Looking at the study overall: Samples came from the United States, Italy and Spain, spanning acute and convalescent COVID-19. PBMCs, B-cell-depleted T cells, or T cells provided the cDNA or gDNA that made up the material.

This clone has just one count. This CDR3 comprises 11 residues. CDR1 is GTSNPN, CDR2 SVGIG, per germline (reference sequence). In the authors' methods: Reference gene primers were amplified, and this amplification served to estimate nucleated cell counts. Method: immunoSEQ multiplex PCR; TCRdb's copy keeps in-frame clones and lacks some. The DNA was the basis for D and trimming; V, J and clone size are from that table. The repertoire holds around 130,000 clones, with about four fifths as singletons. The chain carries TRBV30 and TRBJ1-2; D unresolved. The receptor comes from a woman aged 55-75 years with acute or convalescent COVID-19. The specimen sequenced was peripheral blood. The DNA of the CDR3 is TGTGCAGGAGGAACGGTTCGAGGCTACACCTTC. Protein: CAGGTVRGYTF. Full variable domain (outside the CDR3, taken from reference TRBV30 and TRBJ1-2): SQTIHQWPATLVQPVGSPLSLECTVEGTSNPNLYWYRQAAGRGLQLLFYSVGIGQISSEVPQNLSASRPQDRQFILSSKKLLLSDSGFYLCAGGTVRGYTFGSGTRLTVV.